This TCR beta chain was documented in a study of blood T cell repertoires in COVID-19. In the study overall: Italy, Spain and the United States were the sources of the convalescent and acute COVID-19 samples. PBMCs, B-cell-depleted T cells, or T cells were the source of the cDNA or gDNA that made up the material.

This CDR3 spans 14 amino acids. V lost 4 bases and J 0 bases, leaving 9 bases between the germline ends. Per germline, CDR1 MNHEY and CDR2 SMNVEV (reference sequence). This table comes from immunoSEQ multiplex PCR, and its TCRdb copy is limited to in-frame clones, with some not included. The sample consists of 250,000 to 300,000 clones, about 89% of them appearing once. The count of this clone is one. V usage is TRBV27 and J usage is TRBJ2-5; weak D call: TRBD2 (5 bases). The TCR comes from a middle-aged man with acute or convalescent COVID-19. Specimen: peripheral blood. The CDR3 bases are TGTGCCAGCAGTTGGAGGAGGAACCAAGAGACCCAGTACTTC. Translating gives CASSWRRNQETQYF.